This T cell receptor (beta chain) appears in the sequencing data of a study of cytomegalovirus exposure and HLA in healthy donors listed by TCRdb under 2017. Concerning the study at large: In an earlier analysis of approximately 500 of the donors, 250 to 350 Gb of sequence data and 100 million or so unique TCR beta sequences from about 190 million T cells were reported. A separate validation cohort of 90 to 150 different subjects was used in addition to the 666-subject first cohort. An earlier analysis of 450 to 750 of the donors used high-throughput TCR beta sequencing to judge whether each TCR beta V gene segment behaved as functional or pseudogenic. The study aimed to test whether cataloging public T cell receptors could reveal signatures of past pathogen exposure. High-throughput TCR immunosequencing, statistical association of individual TCRs with disease status, and machine learning were combined to predict cytomegalovirus infection status. The number of donors typed differed by locus, with roughly 620-630 for A, B, C, DRB1 and DQB1, roughly 520 for DQA1, under 610 for DPA1, and some 470 for DPB1. Rather than using new phenotypic data, the later analysis identified candidate immune exposures from TCR beta sequences and from how often those sequences occurred across donors. Four or five DR-DQ haplotypes were handled as single units for association and clustering, since linkage in the cohort was strong. A later genetic analysis used genome-wide SNP genotypes for about 55% of the 666 donors, treating that subset as a discovery cohort. Donor age, sex, ethnicity and CMV serostatus were collected together with the repertoire data. Approximately 310 gigabases of sequencing data and 78 million or so unique TCR sequences were included in an early release covering 550 to 650 HLA-typed donors. Of the roughly 430 genotyped donors, roughly 85% fell in the genetic ancestry cluster associated with self-reported Caucasian donors. Across some 400 genotyped donors of the cohort, an average of roughly 250,000 unique TCR beta nucleotide sequences per donor were sequenced, and around 20% of those sequences were non-productive. A later analysis re-examined previously published TCR beta repertoires from more than 650 donors and added high-resolution HLA genotyping to investigate patterns of TCR occurrence. Every discovery cohort repertoire had been produced on one sequencing platform. Both class I and class II loci were covered by HLA typing, at four-digit resolution. Using immunosequencing, the study profiled T cell repertoires from 500 to 800 subjects and related those repertoires to cytomegalovirus serostatus.

Libraries were made using the immunoSEQ multiplex PCR assay. For the multiplex PCR, a mixture combining 60 forward primers for TCR Vbeta segments and 13 reverse primers for TCR Jbeta segments was used. Amplification of the CDR3 region of rearranged TCR beta genes was performed with a multiplex PCR assay on genomic DNA. On the Illumina HiSeq System, the amplified TCR beta libraries were sequenced as 87-base-pair reads. The study's own analysis went as follows. A later analysis tallied 70 million to 100 million unique TCR beta chains across the 700 or so repertoires, and 10 million to 11 million of those chains were shared by two or more donors. Raw reads were error-corrected and collapsed into unique sequences by a nearest-neighbor algorithm in which closely related sequences were merged to remove PCR and sequencing errors. V, D and J gene segments were assigned by aligning CDR3 sequences to IMGT reference sequences. For a sequence to be retained, a match of at least six nucleotides was required to both a V gene segment and a J gene segment. Rearrangements were classified as productive when the CDR3 lacked stop codons and remained in frame with V and J, and all other rearrangements were classified as non-productive. CDR3 was defined according to IMGT convention as the region running from the second conserved V-encoded cysteine to the conserved J-encoded phenylalanine. In an earlier analysis of 587 of the donors, sequences lacking an unambiguous match to a single V gene segment were excluded. In an earlier analysis of 450 to 750 of the donors, a V segment was called functional when productive rearrangements were above 56.7%, and segregating when the standard deviation between donors exceeded 5%. A statistical classification framework was built to diagnose cytomegalovirus status from the catalog of TCR beta chain sequences. A later analysis assigned V and J genes by comparing TCR nucleotide sequences with IMGT/GENE-DB human TR gene sequences. The TCRdist pipeline was used in a later analysis to assign CDR3 sequences and most-parsimonious VDJ recombination scenarios. In a later analysis, each TCR beta chain was defined by its CDR3 amino acid sequence together with its V-gene family, and reads without a unique V-gene family were excluded. To address suspected cross-contamination and a sequencing artifact, a later analysis removed over 500 highly shared, low-generation-probability nucleotide sequences. For each public chain, a later analysis derived a clonal expansion index from normalized ranks of inferred template counts within each repertoire. In a later analysis, generation probabilities were computed using a VDJ recombination model fitted to out-of-frame rearrangements, and the results were checked against IGoR. Hypergeometric tests were used in a later analysis to score TCR-TCR, TCR-HLA and TCR-CMV co-occurrence, with a repertoire-size bias correction applied to the TCR pairs. In a later analysis, false discovery rates were estimated by permuting HLA or CMV assignments 20 times. In a later analysis, co-occurring TCRs were grouped with DBSCAN, and TCRdist sequence similarity was added when clustering was performed within HLA-allele-positive subsets. Co-occurrence clustering excluded repertoires with fewer than 30,000 or more than 120,000 public chains, plus five with anomalous nucleotide sharing. TCRdb mirrors the immuneACCESS table, restricted to in-frame sequences. Some clones are absent from its copies; in checked studies, under half trace to an unresolved V gene, and the reason for the others is unknown. The DNA was the basis for D and trimming; V, J and clone size are from that table. Counted in this sample were 130,000 or so clones; around four fifths of them appeared once. The ten largest clones take up 2.1% of the sample.

General conclusions and limits of the study: Compared with equally common non-associated chains, HLA-associated TCR beta chains in a later analysis were more clonally expanded and had lower generation probabilities. A group of highly shared sequence variants was considered likely to be a technical artifact of the sequencing pipeline. In a later analysis, TCR association rates were found to vary across HLA loci, with the most associated TCRs seen for DRB1 alleles and the fewest for HLA-C alleles. In a later analysis, some 18,000 TCR beta sequences were associated with specific HLA alleles at a false discovery rate of 0.05. According to a later genetic analysis, donors in an Asian-associated ancestry cluster had fewer N-insertions in productive TCRs than the approximately 700-donor mean. Correlated functional status among segregating V segments might reflect linkage disequilibrium, but an unknown experimental factor could not be ruled out. Because counts were too low, 15 to 20 rarely observed V segments, including chromosome 9 orphons, were excluded from the earlier analysis of around 590 of the donors. The study gave a list of around 170 TCR beta chains associated with cytomegalovirus. Assigning TCR associations to individual alleles was difficult when HLA alleles, especially DR and DQ, strongly co-occurred. HLA typing was unavailable for some donors at each locus, so association tests used only the typed subset. In this cohort, only TCR beta chains were sequenced, and detectable features were limited by the absence of alpha or paired-chain data. Most TCR sequences were observed very rarely across donors, whereas some public TCRs were present in many individuals. The only immune exposure information available for the cohort was CMV serostatus. The classifier was reported to diagnose cytomegalovirus status with high specificity and sensitivity in both the original cohort and the validation cohort. It was suggested by the authors that the approach could potentially be generalized to other disease states and immunological phenotypes. In vitro tests confirmed that a few of the cytomegalovirus-associated TCR beta chains recognize cytomegalovirus antigens. V-gene and J-gene trimming of TCR beta chains was associated with a missense DCLRE1C variant in a later genetic analysis, and the association was replicated in an independent cohort. Roughly uniform sequencing depth across donors was assumed in presence/absence analyses, although this assumption may not hold. A later analysis found that most CMV-associated TCR beta chains appeared HLA-restricted, with HLA associations seemingly driven largely by CMV exposure. In an earlier analysis of over 550 of the donors, most TCR beta V segments were observed in productive rearrangements about 87% or about 30% of the time, broadly matching IMGT annotations. A further reported finding was that TCR beta sequences accurately predicted the HLA-A and HLA-B alleles for most subjects in the first cohort. A later analysis reported that several top co-occurrence clusters appeared linked to parvovirus B19, influenza, CMV and Epstein-Barr virus.

In total, 630 or so healthy bone marrow donors made up the cohort. Cohort members were all nominally healthy when sampled, although unrecorded immune exposures were likely present. The donor was CMV seropositive and belonged to the group of about 290 seropositive cohort members. Every donor gave a peripheral blood sample, and the peripheral blood mononuclear cells from that sample were used for TCR beta sequencing. The Qiagen DNeasy Blood Extraction Kit was used to extract genomic DNA from the blood cell samples. As for this clone: The antigen it binds to is not known. Base qualities were left out, and no much larger clone turns up one base away.

The receptor comes from a woman aged 35 to 49 in good health and CMV-seropositive. The sample comprised PBMCs.

DNA sequence: TGTGCCTGGAAGCGGACAGGGAAGGTTTTTGGCAATCAGCCCCAGCATTTT. Translated, it gives CAWKRTGKVFGNQPQHF. The sequence is built from TRBV30 and TRBJ1-5; 8 central bases correspond to TRBD1. In the germline V gene (reference sequence), CDR1 corresponds to GTSNPN and CDR2 to SVGIG. Here V drops 4 bases and J drops 2 bases, and the junction holds 13 bases not matched to any gene. Inclusive of the bounding cysteine and phenylalanine, the CDR3 is 17 residues long. The DNA shown is the 51-base CDR3, in frame from base 1. Reference TRBV30 and TRBJ1-5 genes cover what lies past the CDR3, so the full variable domain is SQTIHQWPATLVQPVGSPLSLECTVEGTSNPNLYWYRQAAGRGLQLLFYSVGIGQISSEVPQNLSASRPQDRQFILSSKKLLLSDSGFYLCAWKRTGKVFGNQPQHFGDGTRLSIL.